This TCR beta chain was found in a study of blood T cell repertoires in COVID-19. On the study more broadly: Some COVID-19 samples were acute and others convalescent; all came from the United States, Italy and Spain.

This clone appeared a single time. The CDR3 extends over 15 amino acids. The germline V gene has CDR1 KGHSH and CDR2 LQKENI. The V and J ends lost 2 bases and 3 bases, in that order; junction bases with no gene match: 2. Sequencing was performed with immunoSEQ multiplex PCR; in TCRdb, only in-frame clones are kept and a portion is missing. Among fewer than 350,000 clones, around 86% were seen once, and the ten largest hold 1.5% to 2%. V usage is TRBV18 and J usage is TRBJ2-5, with 11 bases identical to TRBD2. The TCR comes from a woman in her 40s who had recovered from COVID-19. Specimen: PBMCs or T cells enriched from blood (not recorded which). The CDR3 DNA sequence: TGTGCCAGCTCACCAGGGACTAGCGGCAAAGAGACCCAGTACTTC. Encoded protein: CASSPGTSGKETQYF.